This T cell receptor beta chain was obtained from a study of blood T cells in healthy people across ages. Study conclusions and caveats: Researchers judged that diversity estimates from one million T cells fell short of true values. Long-lived donors exceeded aged donors in naive CD4+ cells and diversity.

This clonotype showed up just once. No antigen is known for it. Per-sample yields of isolated PBMCs were at least 6 million. Germline V lookup: CDR1 LGHNA, CDR2 YNFKEQ. The CDR3 loop spans 13 amino acids. V was pared by 8 bases and J by 0 bases, with 2 bases of the junction left unmatched. Then a second PCR, running about 6 to 12 cycles, was carried out with a sample-barcoded 5' primer and a J-beta primer mix. TCRdb independently ran MiXCR on the 5' RACE reads; one entry per CDR3 protein. The sample carries about 640,000 distinct CDR3 sequences, 40% to 45% recorded once. The clonotype originates from a man at least 80 years old in good health. The rearrangement uses TRBV4-2 and TRBJ1-1, with 8 positions matching TRBD1. The sample comprised blood. The CDR3 DNA reads TGTGCCAGCGGACAGGGCGTGAACACTGAAGCTTTCTTT. Its translation: CASGQGVNTEAFF.